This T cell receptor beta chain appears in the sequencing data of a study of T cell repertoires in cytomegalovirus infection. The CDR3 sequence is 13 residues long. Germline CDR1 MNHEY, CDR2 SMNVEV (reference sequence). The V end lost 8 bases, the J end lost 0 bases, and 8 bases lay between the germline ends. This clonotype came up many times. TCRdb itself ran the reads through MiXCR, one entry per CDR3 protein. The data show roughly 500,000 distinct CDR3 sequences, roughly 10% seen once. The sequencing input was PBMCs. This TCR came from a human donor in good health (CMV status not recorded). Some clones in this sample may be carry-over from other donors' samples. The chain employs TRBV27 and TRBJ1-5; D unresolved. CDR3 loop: CASRTDSNQPQHF. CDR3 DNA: TGTGCCAGCCGAACGGATAGCAATCAGCCCCAGCATTTT.